The entry below describes one T cell receptor beta chain. Its antigen remains unknown. CDR1 is LNHDA, CDR2 SQIVND, per germline (reference sequence). The CDR3 runs to 13 residues. Trimming took 3 bases from V and 0 from J, leaving 3 bases between them. Each TCR beta library was made by quantitative 5'-RACE that incorporated molecular barcodes. MiXCR, applied by TCRdb to the 5' RACE reads, yields one record per CDR3 protein. The sample shows some 290,000 distinct CDR3 sequences, roughly 20% of them seen only once. This specimen belongs to a study of CD8 T cells in ankylosing spondylitis. Whole-study findings and limits: The clones that were linked to disease were reported to be significantly enriched in matched synovial fluid samples from ankylosing spondylitis patients. Apparently characteristic of ankylosing spondylitis blood was a TCR beta motif (about 8 highly homologous variants).

The sequence was collected from a male donor with ankylosing spondylitis or in good health (not recorded which). The gene calls are TRBV19 and TRBJ2-1, with D hard to call. Sequenced input: blood, either unsorted or a sorted T cell fraction (not recorded which). The CDR3 bases are TGTGCCAGTAGTATGGCCTCCTACAATGAGCAGTTCTTC. It translates to CASSMASYNEQFF.